This entry features one T cell receptor (beta chain) sequence. This clonotype was detected many times. This receptor's antigen is unknown. No base quality information exists; no much larger clone differs at one position. Naive CD8 T cell libraries were made from about 20,000 to 1,000,000 sorted cells using 10%, 30% or 50% of purified RNA. On a BD FACSAria II, naive CD8 T cells were FACS-sorted as CD8+CD4-CCR7+CD45RA+ and collected into RLT Plus buffer. Nine to eleven TCR copies' worth of Jurkat RNA were spiked into about 19,000-1,100,000 naive CD8 T cell samples to test detection sensitivity. Enrichment of CD8 T cells was performed with RosetteSep CD8+ T Cell Enrichment Cocktail and Ficoll-Paque, after which ACK red cell lysis was carried out. These data come from a study of molecular identifiers for immune sequencing clone quantification (dated by TCRdb to about 2018). In terms of the full investigation: For a replicate experiment, the RNA from either approximately 20,000 or 100,000 naive CD8 T cells was divided into five aliquots, and four of those aliquots went on to sequencing. This methods study benchmarked molecular-identifier clustering-based TCR repertoire sequencing (MIDCIRS) and TCR RNA copy counting, using CD8 T cells to do so. Here is what the overall study found, with its caveats: Modeling estimated 2.5 to 3.5 recovered TCR RNA copies per cell, compared with approximately 9.5 by digital PCR, which implies around 33% capture efficiency. In CMV-specific effector cells, clones with more than 20 RNA copies accounted for over 99% of molecules, whereas in naive cells such clones accounted for under 1%. When barcode sub-clustering was not used, chimeric consensus sequences inflated TCR diversity, with chimeras reaching as high as 47%. The sizes of highly expanded clones could end up underestimated when identical TCR molecules share a barcode. Spiked-in Jurkat TCR RNA (10 copies' worth), which is not part of the donor repertoire, was contained in the naive libraries. Even against a background of 800,000 to 1,000,000 naive CD8 T cells, spiked-in Jurkat TCR RNA amounting to a single cell's worth was reported to be detectable.

Receptor libraries were prepared by PCR. This sample was sequenced with an Illumina HiSeq 4000. Bulk TCR libraries were prepared as previously described, using TCR primers listed in Table S5. The Qiagen AllPrep DNA/RNA kit was used to purify total RNA. Before analysis, reads from multiple sequencing runs of one library were combined. As for how the authors treated the data: Reads were retained only if their TCR constant sequence matched exactly, and those retained reads were trimmed to 150 nt and grouped according to their 12-nt molecular barcodes. Reads in each barcode group were sub-clustered using a 15% Levenshtein threshold, and a quality-weighted consensus sequence was built for each RNA molecule. Non-functional sequences were removed, as were lower-count sequences one edit away from another. Based on a fit of two negative binomial distributions, barcode sub-clusters having less than 20% of the maximum read count were discarded. TCRdb cleaned the public reads at Q25 with fastp, built clones with MiXCR and kept in-frame beta chains. Each CDR3 protein appears once, grouped with its most common genes and DNA. The V and J calls, along with clone size, are taken from TCRdb and not from the paper's own processing. The sample data list some 320,000 distinct CDR3 sequences, and over 20% of these were observed just once. The ten largest make up roughly 0.8% of the sample.

This TCR came from a human donor in good health. Some libraries in this study had Jurkat cell RNA spiked in. The sample taken for sequencing was naive CD8+ T cells from blood, with Jurkat cell RNA spiked in. Read against the paper, the sample's cell subset or site label means: FACS-sorted CD8+CD4-CCR7+CD45RA+ naive T cells.

The CDR3 region reads CASSQTRWDRGHEQYF. The nucleotide sequence is given as TGCGCCAGCAGCCAAACTCGTTGGGACAGGGGCCACGAGCAGTACTTC. This chain is built from TRBV4-3 and TRBJ2-7; TRBD1 lines up with 10 middle nucleotides. Spanning cysteine to phenylalanine, the CDR3 consists of 16 amino acids. Just the 48-base CDR3 DNA is kept, in frame starting at base 1. For CDR1 and CDR2, the germline V gene lists LGHNA and YSLEER. Ends trimmed: V by 2 bases, J by 5 bases; bases unmatched to a gene: 9.